Listed below are T cell receptor beta chains from one sample, sequenced in a study of CD4 T cells in relation to SARS-CoV-2 and coronaviruses. Some clones are missing from TCRdb's copy, which holds only in-frame ones; the method was immunoSEQ multiplex PCR. The sample shows about 59,000 clones, 70% to 90% of them seen only once. Sequencing was carried out using memory CD4+ T cells from PBMCs. The receptors come from a human donor in good health. Each CDR3 is given with its conserved first and last residue. The D gene is left open where the match is weak.

V gene	J gene	D gene	CDR3 protein
TRBV5-1	TRBJ2-3	NA	CASSFREKISTDTQYF
TRBV5-4	TRBJ1-2	NA	CASSSLVYGYTF
TRBV19	TRBJ2-3	TRBD2	CASSIWAGGITDTQYF
TRBV11-3	TRBJ2-1	TRBD2	CASSSGLAGGSEQFF
TRBV13	TRBJ2-7	TRBD2	CASSPPSPIAGGGEQYF
TRBV12-3/TRBV12-4	TRBJ2-5	NA	CASSSQVQETQYF
TRBV2	TRBJ2-7	TRBD1	CASGGQGLYEQYF
TRBV19	TRBJ1-6	NA	CACSWQGRVSSPLHF
TRBV3-1/TRBV3-2	TRBJ2-5	TRBD2	CASSPTGREETQYF
TRBV6-4	TRBJ2-1	NA	CASSDRSGEQFF
TRBV7-9	TRBJ2-7	NA	CASSFTLAYEQYF
TRBV2	TRBJ1-4	TRBD1	CASGKQGLAGKLFF
TRBV6-1	TRBJ2-1	TRBD2	CASGGSYEQFF
TRBV10-3	TRBJ2-7	NA	CATQAGAHEQYF
TRBV19	TRBJ1-5	TRBD1	CATKGALNQPQHF
TRBV28	TRBJ1-5	NA	CASSGGGRSNQPQHF
TRBV9	TRBJ2-3	NA	CASSVEAESSTDTQYF
TRBV14	TRBJ1-1	NA	CASSPWTGNTEAFF
TRBV6-6	TRBJ1-1	NA	CASKESMGITEAFF
TRBV30	TRBJ1-1	NA	CAWSYTWGGSTEAFF
TRBV19	TRBJ1-5	NA	CASNLRAGANQPQHF
TRBV7-2	TRBJ2-1	NA	CASSLGNGEDEQFF
TRBV6-5	TRBJ2-1	TRBD2	CASRILAGVDNEQFF
TRBV28	TRBJ2-2	NA	CASSFRTANTGELFF
TRBV5-1	TRBJ1-4	NA	CASSLQGSGEKLFF
TRBV7-9	TRBJ1-4	NA	CASSLFFAARNEKLFF
TRBV6-2/TRBV6-3	TRBJ1-6	NA	CASSFGPYNSPLHF
TRBV6-2/TRBV6-3	TRBJ2-7	NA	CASSHSYEQYF
TRBV9	TRBJ2-3	TRBD2	CASSVGGRAGDTQYF
TRBV7-9	TRBJ1-2	NA	CASSLRQSNYGYTF
TRBV5-1	TRBJ1-1	TRBD1	CASSTGQKNTEAFF
TRBV5-4	TRBJ2-6	TRBD2	CASSKPGGGSGANVLTF
TRBV4-1	TRBJ2-7	NA	CASSQEKTGVGEQYF
TRBV7-8	TRBJ1-6	NA	CASSLDASNNSPLHF
TRBV18	TRBJ1-6	NA	CASSPDNSPLHF
TRBV21-1	TRBJ2-1	NA	CASSKVRNRGLDEQFF
TRBV5-1	TRBJ2-7	NA	CASSLGAWAEQYF
TRBV4-1	TRBJ2-4	TRBD1	CASSQGPGQVAKNIQYF
TRBV3-1/TRBV3-2	TRBJ2-3	NA	CASSQSDTQYF
TRBV5-1	TRBJ2-5	TRBD2	CASSLTASGSGETQYF
TRBV24-1	TRBJ1-5	NA	CATSDNRAPLNQPQHF
TRBV7-9	TRBJ1-6	NA	CASSLDLYNSPLHF
TRBV28	TRBJ2-1	TRBD2	CASSGPGLAAVQFF
TRBV5-1	TRBJ2-7	NA	CASSLVVGHEQYF
TRBV14	TRBJ2-3	TRBD2	CASSQDLSLRESIDTQYF
TRBV7-9	TRBJ1-1	NA	CASSLVSGRGTEAFF
TRBV7-3	TRBJ2-3	TRBD2	CASSLMPGLAGETDTQYF
TRBV6-1	TRBJ1-3	NA	CASSSEGNTIYF
TRBV6-5	TRBJ2-5	TRBD1	CASSSRQGLRETQYF
TRBV18	TRBJ2-3	TRBD2	CASSPTSGSTDTQYF
TRBV7-8	TRBJ1-4	NA	CASSLEATNEKLFF
TRBV6-2/TRBV6-3	TRBJ2-1	TRBD2	CASSRSGGGNEQFF
TRBV28	TRBJ2-7	TRBD1	CASSLLAGQGNEQYF
TRBV7-2	TRBJ2-7	TRBD1	CASSLSRGRSGRYEQYF
TRBV27	TRBJ2-6	TRBD1	CASTPTGPPYSGANVLTF
TRBV2	TRBJ1-4	NA	CASTRQAPNEKLFF
TRBV6-9	TRBJ2-7	TRBD2	CASNPGRGRATYEQYF
TRBV5-6	TRBJ2-7	TRBD1	CASKRTGSAYEQYF
TRBV5-6	TRBJ1-6	NA	CASSLGQGTNNSPLHF
TRBV18	TRBJ1-4	TRBD1	CASSPLSGQGDEKLFF